This T cell receptor (beta chain) was found in a study of a mutant IDH1 vaccine in newly diagnosed glioma. Study in general: Sex among treated patients split about 60% male, about 40% female; mean age was around 40 years.

Indicated time point: week 11, during vaccination. One vaccine dose held 300 ug of mutant IDH1 20-mer peptide and came with topical imiquimod. A remark on this clone: No antigen is known for it.

Trimming stripped 5 bases from V and 5 bases from J, with 18 bases between. This CDR3 region has 15 residues. Germline assignment: CDR1 MNHNS and CDR2 SASEGT. Assay used: immunoSEQ multiplex PCR; TCRdb lists only in-frame clones, some missing. The sample has some 64,000 clones; 84% are singletons. Specimen: PBMCs, collected from a glioma patient whose treatment included an IDH1 peptide vaccine. This clonotype was obtained from a woman aged 50 to 60 with glioma. This chain links TRBV6-1 with TRBJ1-1; D is undetermined. This CDR3 reads CASSFHVDPGTEAFF. Written as DNA, the CDR3 is TGTGCCAGCAGTTTCCACGTGGACCCGGGAACTGAAGCTTTCTTT.